The table lists the clone carrying this T cell receptor (beta chain) with a few counts. These data are taken from a study of cytomegalovirus exposure and HLA in healthy donors. About the research overall: Among several hundred genotyped donors, around 80% fell in the Caucasian-associated ancestry cluster.

Primers included in the PCR were 60 Vbeta and 13 Jbeta primers. In the source study's methods: In a later analysis, some 10 million of about 80 million unique beta chains occurred in at least two donors. Measured with immunoSEQ multiplex PCR; TCRdb has only the in-frame clones, and not every one. Clone size and the V and J calls come from that table; the DNA yielded D and trimming. This table holds over 100,000 clones, 55% to 80% found once. V was pared by 6 bases and J by 9 bases, with 13 bases of the junction left unmatched. CDR1 is LNHDA, CDR2 SQIVND, per germline (reference sequence). CDR3 length: 15 residues.

The genes are TRBV19 and TRBJ2-4, with TRBD2 identical over 8 bases. This clonotype was sampled from a woman aged 25 to 39 in good health and CMV-seronegative. Sequencing was performed on PBMCs. The DNA of the CDR3 is TGTGCCAGTAGAACAGATAGCGGGACTGGTCTCATTCAGTACTTC. Translated, it gives CASRTDSGTGLIQYF.